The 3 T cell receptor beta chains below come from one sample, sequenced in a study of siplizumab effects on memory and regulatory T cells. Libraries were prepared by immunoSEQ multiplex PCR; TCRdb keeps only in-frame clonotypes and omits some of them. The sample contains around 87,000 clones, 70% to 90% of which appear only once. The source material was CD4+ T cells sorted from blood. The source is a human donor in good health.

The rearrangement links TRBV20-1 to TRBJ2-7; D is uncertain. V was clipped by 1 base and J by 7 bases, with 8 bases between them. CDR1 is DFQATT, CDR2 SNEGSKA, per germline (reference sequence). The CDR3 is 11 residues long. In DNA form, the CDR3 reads TGCAGTGCTAGAGGGGATGGTGAGCAGTACTTC. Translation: CSARGDGEQYF.

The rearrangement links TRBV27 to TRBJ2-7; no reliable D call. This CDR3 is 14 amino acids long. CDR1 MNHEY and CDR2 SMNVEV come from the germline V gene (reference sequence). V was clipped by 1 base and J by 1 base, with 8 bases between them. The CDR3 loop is CASSLFRLSYEQYF. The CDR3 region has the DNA TGTGCCAGCAGTTTATTTCGCCTTTCCTACGAGCAGTACTTC.

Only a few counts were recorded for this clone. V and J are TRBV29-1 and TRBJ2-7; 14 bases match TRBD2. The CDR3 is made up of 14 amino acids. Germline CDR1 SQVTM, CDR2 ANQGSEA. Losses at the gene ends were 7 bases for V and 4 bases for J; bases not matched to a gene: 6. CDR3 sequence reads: CSAAGTSGSYEQYF. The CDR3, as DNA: TGCAGCGCTGCAGGGACTAGCGGGAGTTACGAGCAGTACTTC.